This T cell receptor beta chain was retrieved from a study of graft-versus-host responses after intestinal transplantation. About this clone itself: Its antigen remains unidentified.

Data came from immunoSEQ multiplex PCR; TCRdb stores just in-frame clones and leaves some out. The table has about 39,000 clones, roughly 93% seen once. The germline V gene has CDR1 SGHDN and CDR2 FVKESK. The CDR3 is 14 residues long. V lost 1 base and J lost 6, with 12 bases in between. The V and J genes are TRBV14 and TRBJ1-1; D is undetermined. The sample here was unstimulated CD8+ T cells sorted from spleen or lymph node cells, taken before transplant. This sequence originates from a human donor who was the organ donor for an intestinal transplant. CDR3 nucleotides: TGTGCCAGCAGCCAAGCTACGTCAGGCGCTGAAGCTTTCTTT. As protein: CASSQATSGAEAFF.